This T cell receptor beta chain was profiled in a study of shared clonotypes between healthy human individuals. Splitting of each subset's genomic DNA was done evenly across several immunoSEQ plates. TCRdb keeps only in-frame clones here, not all; method: immunoSEQ multiplex PCR. The sample has under 850,000 clones, around 70% seen once. CDR1 and CDR2 (germline): SEHNR, FQNEAQ (reference sequence). The CDR3 spans 13 residues. V was trimmed by 8 bases and J by 0 bases, leaving 7 bases between them. Sequencing was performed on memory CD4+ T cells sorted from blood. Indicated subset: CD45RA-negative fraction. The receptor's source is a woman between 25 and 40 years old in good health. The chain recombines TRBV7-9 with TRBJ1-4; the D gene is possibly TRBD1 (5 bases). The CDR3 bases are TGTGCCAGCGGGGACTCAACTAATGAAAAACTGTTTTTT. Translated, it gives CASGDSTNEKLFF.